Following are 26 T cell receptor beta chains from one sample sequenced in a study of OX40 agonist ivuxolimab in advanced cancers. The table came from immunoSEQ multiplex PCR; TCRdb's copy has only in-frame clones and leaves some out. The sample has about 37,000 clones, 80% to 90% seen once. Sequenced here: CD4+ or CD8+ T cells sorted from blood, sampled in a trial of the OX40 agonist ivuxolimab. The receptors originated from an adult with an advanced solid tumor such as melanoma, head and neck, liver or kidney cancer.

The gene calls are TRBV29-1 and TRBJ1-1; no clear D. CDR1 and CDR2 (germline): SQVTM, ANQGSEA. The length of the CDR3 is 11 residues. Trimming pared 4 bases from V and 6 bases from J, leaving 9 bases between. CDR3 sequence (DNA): TGCAGCGTTGGTCTCTTGGCTGAAGCTTTCTTT. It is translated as CSVGLLAEAFF.

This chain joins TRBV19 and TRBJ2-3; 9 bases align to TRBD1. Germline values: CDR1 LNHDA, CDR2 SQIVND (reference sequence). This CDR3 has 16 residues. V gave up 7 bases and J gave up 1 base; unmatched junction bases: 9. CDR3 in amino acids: CASTTLGTGRTDTQYF. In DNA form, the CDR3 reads TGTGCCAGTACGACTCTCGGGACAGGGCGCACAGATACGCAGTATTTT.

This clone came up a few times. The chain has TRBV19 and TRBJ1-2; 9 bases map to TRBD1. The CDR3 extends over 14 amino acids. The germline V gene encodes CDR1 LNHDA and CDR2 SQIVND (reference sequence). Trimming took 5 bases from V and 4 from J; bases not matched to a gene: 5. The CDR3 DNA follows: TGTGCCAGTAGTTTCCCGGACAGGGGCTATGGCTACACCTTC. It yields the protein CASSFPDRGYGYTF.

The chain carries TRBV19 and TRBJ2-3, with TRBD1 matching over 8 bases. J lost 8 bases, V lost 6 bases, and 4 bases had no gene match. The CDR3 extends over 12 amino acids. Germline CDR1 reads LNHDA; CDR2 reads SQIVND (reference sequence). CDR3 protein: CASRTGAATQYF. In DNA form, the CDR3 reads TGTGCCAGTAGGACAGGGGCGGCTACGCAGTATTTT.

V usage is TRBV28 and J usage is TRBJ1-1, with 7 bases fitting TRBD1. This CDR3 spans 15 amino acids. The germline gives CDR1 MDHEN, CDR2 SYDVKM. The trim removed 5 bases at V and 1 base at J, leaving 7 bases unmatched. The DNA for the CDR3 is TGTGCCAGCAGTGAACAGGGGAAGGCGAACACTGAAGCTTTCTTT. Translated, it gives CASSEQGKANTEAFF.

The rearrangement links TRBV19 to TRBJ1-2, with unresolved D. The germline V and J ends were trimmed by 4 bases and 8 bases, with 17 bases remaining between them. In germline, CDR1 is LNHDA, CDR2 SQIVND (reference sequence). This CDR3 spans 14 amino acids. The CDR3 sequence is CASSRPPAIDGYTF. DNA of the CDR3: TGTGCCAGTAGTAGACCCCCGGCCATCGACGGCTACACCTTC.

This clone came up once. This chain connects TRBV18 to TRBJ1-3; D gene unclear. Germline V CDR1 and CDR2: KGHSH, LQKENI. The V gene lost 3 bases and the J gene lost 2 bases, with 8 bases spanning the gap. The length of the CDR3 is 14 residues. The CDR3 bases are TGTGCCAGCTCACCCCCGACTCCTGGAAACACCATATATTTT. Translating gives CASSPPTPGNTIYF.

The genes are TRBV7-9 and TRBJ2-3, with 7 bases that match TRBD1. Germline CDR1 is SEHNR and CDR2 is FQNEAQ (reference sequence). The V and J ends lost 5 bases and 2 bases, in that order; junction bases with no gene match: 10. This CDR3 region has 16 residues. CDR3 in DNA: TGTGCCAGCAGCGACTGGGACAGCGCTCTCACAGATACGCAGTATTTT. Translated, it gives CASSDWDSALTDTQYF.

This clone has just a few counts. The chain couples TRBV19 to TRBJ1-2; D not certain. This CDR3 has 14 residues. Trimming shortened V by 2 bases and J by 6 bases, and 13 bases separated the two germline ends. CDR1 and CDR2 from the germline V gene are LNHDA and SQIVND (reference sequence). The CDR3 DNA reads TGTGCCAGTAGTATAATGGAGGGTAGAGATGGCTACACCTTC. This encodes CASSIMEGRDGYTF.

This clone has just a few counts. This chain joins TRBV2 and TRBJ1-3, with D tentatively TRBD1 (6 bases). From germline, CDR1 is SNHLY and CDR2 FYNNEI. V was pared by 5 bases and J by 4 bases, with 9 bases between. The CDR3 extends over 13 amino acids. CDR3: CASSLQGGNTIYF. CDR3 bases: TGTGCCAGCAGTTTACAGGGAGGAAACACCATATATTTT. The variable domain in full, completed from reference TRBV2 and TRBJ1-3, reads EPEVTQTPSHQVTQMGQEVILRCVPISNHLYFYWYRQILGQKVEFLVSFYNNEISEKSEIFDDQFSVERPDGSNFTLKIRSTKLEDSAMYFCASSLQGGNTIYFGEGSWLTVV.

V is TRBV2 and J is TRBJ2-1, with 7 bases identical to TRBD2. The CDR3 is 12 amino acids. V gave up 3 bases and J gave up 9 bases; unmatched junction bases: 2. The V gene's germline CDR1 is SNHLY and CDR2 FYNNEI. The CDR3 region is CASSDPGGEQFF. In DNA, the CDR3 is TGTGCCAGCAGTGACCCGGGGGGTGAGCAGTTCTTC.

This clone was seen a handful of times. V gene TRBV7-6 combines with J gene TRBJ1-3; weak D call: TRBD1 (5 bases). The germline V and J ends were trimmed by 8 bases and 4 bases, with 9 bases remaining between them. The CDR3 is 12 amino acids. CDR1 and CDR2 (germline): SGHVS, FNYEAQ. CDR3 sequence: CASGAGGNTIYF. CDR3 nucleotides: TGTGCCAGCGGGGCGGGAGGAAACACCATATATTTT.

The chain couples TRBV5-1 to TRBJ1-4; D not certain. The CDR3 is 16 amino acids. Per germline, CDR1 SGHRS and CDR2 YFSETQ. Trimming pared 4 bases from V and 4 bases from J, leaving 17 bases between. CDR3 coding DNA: TGCGCCAGCAGCCAACACGAGAGGTCGATTAATGAAAAACTGTTTTTT. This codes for CASSQHERSINEKLFF.

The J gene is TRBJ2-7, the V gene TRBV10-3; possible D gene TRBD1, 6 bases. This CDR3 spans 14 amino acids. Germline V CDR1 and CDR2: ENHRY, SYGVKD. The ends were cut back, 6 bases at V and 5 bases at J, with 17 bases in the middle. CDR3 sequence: CAIRLQSGVDEQYF. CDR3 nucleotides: TGTGCCATCAGGTTACAATCAGGGGTAGACGAGCAGTACTTC.

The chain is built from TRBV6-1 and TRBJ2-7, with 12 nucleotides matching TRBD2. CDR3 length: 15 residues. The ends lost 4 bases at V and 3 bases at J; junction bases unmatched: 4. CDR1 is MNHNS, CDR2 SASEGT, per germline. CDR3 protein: CASSVTSGGLYEQYF. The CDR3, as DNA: TGTGCCAGCAGTGTGACTAGCGGGGGCCTCTACGAGCAGTACTTC.

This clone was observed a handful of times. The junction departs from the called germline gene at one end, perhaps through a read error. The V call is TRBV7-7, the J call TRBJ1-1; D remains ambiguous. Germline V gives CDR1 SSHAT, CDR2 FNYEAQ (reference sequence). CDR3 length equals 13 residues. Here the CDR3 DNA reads TGTGCTAGCAGCTTACGGGAGAACACTGAAGCTTTCTTT. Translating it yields CASSLRENTEAFF.

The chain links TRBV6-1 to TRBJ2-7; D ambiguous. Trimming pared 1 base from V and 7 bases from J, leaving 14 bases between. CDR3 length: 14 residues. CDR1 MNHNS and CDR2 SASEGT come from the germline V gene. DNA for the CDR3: TGTGCCAGCAGTGAAGGTGGAGTACGGTTTGAGCAGTACTTC. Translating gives CASSEGGVRFEQYF.

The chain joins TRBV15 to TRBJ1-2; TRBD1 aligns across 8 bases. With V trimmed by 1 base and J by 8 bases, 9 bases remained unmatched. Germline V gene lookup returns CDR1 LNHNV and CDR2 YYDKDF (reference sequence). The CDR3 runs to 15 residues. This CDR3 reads CATSRGDQGARGYTF. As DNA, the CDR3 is TGTGCCACCAGCAGAGGAGATCAGGGGGCGCGGGGCTACACCTTC.

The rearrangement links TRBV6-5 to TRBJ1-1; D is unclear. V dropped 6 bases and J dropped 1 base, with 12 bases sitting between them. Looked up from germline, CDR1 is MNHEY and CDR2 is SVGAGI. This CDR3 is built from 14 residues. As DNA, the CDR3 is TGTGCCAGCAGACCTGACATGGGGAACACTGAAGCTTTCTTT. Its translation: CASRPDMGNTEAFF.

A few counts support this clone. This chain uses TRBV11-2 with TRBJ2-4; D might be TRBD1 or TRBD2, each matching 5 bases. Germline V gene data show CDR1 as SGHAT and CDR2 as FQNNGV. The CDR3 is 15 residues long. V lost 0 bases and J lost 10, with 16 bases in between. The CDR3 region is CASSLDGNSGGIQYF. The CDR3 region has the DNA TGTGCCAGCAGCTTAGATGGGAACTCTGGGGGTATTCAGTACTTC.

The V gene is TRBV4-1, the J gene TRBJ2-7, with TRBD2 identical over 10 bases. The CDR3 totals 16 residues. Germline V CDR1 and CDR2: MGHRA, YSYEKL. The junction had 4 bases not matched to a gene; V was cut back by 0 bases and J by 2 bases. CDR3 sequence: CASSQELAGSTYEQYF. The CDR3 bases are TGCGCCAGCAGCCAAGAACTAGCGGGGAGTACCTACGAGCAGTACTTC.

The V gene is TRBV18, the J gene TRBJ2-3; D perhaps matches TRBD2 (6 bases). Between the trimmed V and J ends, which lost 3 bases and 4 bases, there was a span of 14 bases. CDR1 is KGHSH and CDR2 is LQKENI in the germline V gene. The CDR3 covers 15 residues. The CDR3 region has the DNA TGTGCCAGCTCACCGGGGCGGGGATTAGCAGATACGCAGTATTTT. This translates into CASSPGRGLADTQYF.

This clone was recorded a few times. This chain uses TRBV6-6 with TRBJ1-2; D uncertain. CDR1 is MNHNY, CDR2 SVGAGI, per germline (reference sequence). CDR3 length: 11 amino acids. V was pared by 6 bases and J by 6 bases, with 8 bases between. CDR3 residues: CASSSLDGYTF. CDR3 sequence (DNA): TGTGCCAGCAGCTCTCTTGATGGCTACACCTTC.

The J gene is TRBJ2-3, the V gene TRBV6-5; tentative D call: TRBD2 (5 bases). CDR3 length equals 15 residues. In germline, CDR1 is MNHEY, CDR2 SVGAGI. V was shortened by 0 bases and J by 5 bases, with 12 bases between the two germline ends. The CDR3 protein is CASSYSLAGRDTQYF. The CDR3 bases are TGTGCCAGCAGTTACTCGTTGGCGGGTCGAGATACGCAGTATTTT.

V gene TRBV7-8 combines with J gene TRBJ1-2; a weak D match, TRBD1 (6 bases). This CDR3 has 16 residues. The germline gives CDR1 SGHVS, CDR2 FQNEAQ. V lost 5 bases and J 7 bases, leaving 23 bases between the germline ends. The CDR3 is CASSPTLIRTASGYTF. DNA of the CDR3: TGTGCCAGCAGCCCCACCCTCATCAGGACAGCGAGTGGCTACACCTTC.

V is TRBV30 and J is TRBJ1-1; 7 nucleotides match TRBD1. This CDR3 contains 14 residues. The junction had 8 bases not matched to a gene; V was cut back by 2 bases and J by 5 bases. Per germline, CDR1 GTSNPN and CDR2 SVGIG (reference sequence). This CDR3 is CAWSLGTGETEAFF. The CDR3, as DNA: TGTGCCTGGAGTCTAGGAACAGGGGAAACTGAAGCTTTCTTT.